This T cell receptor (beta chain) was identified in a study of CD8 T cells in Susac syndrome. General study results and limits: It was acknowledged in the study that its TCR sequencing and HLA analysis involved a relatively small number of individuals.

About this clonotype itself: Its antigen is as yet unknown.

Reverse transcription of roughly 0.45 to 1 ug RNA was carried out with random hexamers. TCRdb called the immunoSEQ multiplex PCR reads again in MiXCR, with one record for every CDR3 protein. The sample holds more than 150,000 distinct CDR3 sequences; more than 90% are singletons and the top ten take around 0.096%. Source material: CD4+ T cells from PBMCs. The clonotype originates from a human donor with Susac syndrome.

CDR3 DNA sequence: TGTGCCTGGAGTCGGGACAGGGTGCCAGATACGCAGTATTTT. It translates to CAWSRDRVPDTQYF. The gene calls are TRBV30 and TRBJ2-3; 9 bases are a match to TRBD1. This CDR3 spans 14 amino acids. Germline lookup yields CDR1 GTSNPN and CDR2 SVGIG (reference sequence). V gave up 2 bases and J gave up 4 bases; unmatched junction bases: 4.